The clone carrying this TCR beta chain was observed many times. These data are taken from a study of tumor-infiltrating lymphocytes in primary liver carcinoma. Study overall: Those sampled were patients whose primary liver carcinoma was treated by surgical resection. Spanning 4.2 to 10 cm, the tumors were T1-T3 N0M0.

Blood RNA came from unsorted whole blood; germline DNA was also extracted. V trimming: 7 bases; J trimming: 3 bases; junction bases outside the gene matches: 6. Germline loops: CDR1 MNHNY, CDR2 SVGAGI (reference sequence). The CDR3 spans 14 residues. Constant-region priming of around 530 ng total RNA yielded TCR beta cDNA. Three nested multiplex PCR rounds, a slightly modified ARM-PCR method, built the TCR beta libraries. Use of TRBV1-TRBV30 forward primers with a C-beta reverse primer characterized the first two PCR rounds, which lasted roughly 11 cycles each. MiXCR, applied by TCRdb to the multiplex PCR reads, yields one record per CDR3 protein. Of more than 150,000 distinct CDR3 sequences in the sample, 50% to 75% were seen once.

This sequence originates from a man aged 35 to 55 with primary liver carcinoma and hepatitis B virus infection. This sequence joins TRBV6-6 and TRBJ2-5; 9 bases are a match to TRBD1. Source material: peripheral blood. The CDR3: CASKRDREEETQYF. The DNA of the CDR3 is TGTGCCAGCAAAAGGGACAGGGAAGAAGAGACCCAGTACTTC.